The entry below gives a single T cell receptor (beta chain) sequence along with its context. The specificity of this receptor is unknown. Per-base quality was not reported, and no clone a single base away is much larger than it. This specimen belongs to a study of blood T cell repertoires in COVID-19 (dated by TCRdb to the early 2020s). About the investigation overall: Samples covering the acute and convalescent phases of COVID-19 were provided by collaborators in the United States, Italy and Spain. Deeply sampled blood TCRbeta repertoires from subjects exposed to, actively infected with, or recovered from COVID-19 were included in the dataset. Sample metadata almost always included a de-identified subject ID, COVID-19 status, age in years and sex. Where HLA class I and class II types were available, the types were taken from metadata supplied by the sample provider, not from assay-based typing. Samples came from the ongoing ImmuneRACE study (first 160 participants) plus 1,254 subjects from 6 global collaborators. The repertoires were released in a freely available public database intended as a resource for research on the immune response to SARS-CoV-2. The prospective study material was composed of cDNA or gDNA derived from T cells, B-cell-depleted T cells, or PBMCs.

V ends up 5 bases short and J 2 bases short, with an unmatched junction base count of 6. CDR1 and CDR2 are read off the germline V gene as SQVTM and ANQGSEA. Counted from cysteine to phenylalanine, this CDR3 has 14 amino acids. Of all the DNA, just the CDR3 is kept, 42 bases in frame from base 1. Participants in the prospective study were enrolled through a virtual design, were aged roughly 18 to 100 years, and lived in roughly 26 United States geographic areas. In the prospective study, cohorts were assigned on the basis of participant-reported clinical history obtained from a screening survey and a study questionnaire. ImmuneRACE Cohort 3 recovered participants were defined by two consecutive negative NP/OP PCR tests, healthcare professional clearance, or symptom resolution. Mobile phlebotomists in the prospective study collected whole blood, serum and a nasopharyngeal or oropharyngeal swab from every participant. Additional blood draws and questionnaires over an approximately two-month period could optionally be provided by prospective study participants. Before DNA extraction, blood samples from the prospective study were shipped at room temperature or frozen.

What the authors observed across the whole study: Clinical and demographic metadata were provided uncurated, with the amount varying by source and participant.

TCRbeta CDR3 regions were amplified from genomic DNA by means of the immunoSEQ Assay, a bias-controlled multiplex PCR. Turning to the authors' computational methods: The number of nucleated cells in each sample was estimated by amplification of reference gene primers within the assay. To quantify the absolute abundance of each unique TCRbeta CDR3 rearrangement, sequence reads were collapsed and filtered. For each sample, productive Simpson clonality was calculated as the square root of Simpson's diversity index across productive rearrangements. Entries here come from immuneACCESS through TCRdb and include only in-frame sequences with V and J called. Some clones fail to appear in such tables; in the studies checked, an unresolved V gene covers under half of the shortfall, and the cause of the remainder is unknown. V, J and clone size are taken as reported in that table, and D and trimming were inferred from the DNA itself. Within this sample are about 130,000 clones, with 75% to 90% of them counted one time only. The ten most abundant clones make up about 2.5% of the sample.

Specimen: PBMCs or T cells enriched from blood (not recorded which). This TCR derives from a woman aged 45-65 years who had recovered from COVID-19. The chain joins TRBV29-1 to TRBJ1-2, with TRBD1 matching 9 junction bases. The nucleotide sequence reads as follows: TGCAGCGTTCTAGTGACAGGGGGGAACTATGGCTACACCTTC. Translated, it reads CSVLVTGGNYGYTF. Reference TRBV29-1 and TRBJ1-2 genes cover what lies past the CDR3, so the full variable domain is SAVISQKPSRDICQRGTSLTIQCQVDSQVTMMFWYRQQPGQSLTLIATANQGSEATYESGFVIDKFPISRPNLTFSTLTVSNMSPEDSSIYLCSVLVTGGNYGYTFGSGTRLTVV.